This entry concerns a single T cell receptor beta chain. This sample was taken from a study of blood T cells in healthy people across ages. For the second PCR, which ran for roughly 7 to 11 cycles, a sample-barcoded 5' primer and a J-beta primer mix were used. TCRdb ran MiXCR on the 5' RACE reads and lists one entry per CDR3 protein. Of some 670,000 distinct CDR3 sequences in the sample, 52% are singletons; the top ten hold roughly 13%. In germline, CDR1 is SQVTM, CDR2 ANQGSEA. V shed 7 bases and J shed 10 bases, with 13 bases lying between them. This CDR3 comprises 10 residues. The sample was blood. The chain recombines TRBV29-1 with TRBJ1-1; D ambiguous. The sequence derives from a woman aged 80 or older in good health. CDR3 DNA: TGCAGCGGCGACCAGGAGGGAGCTTTCTTT. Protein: CSGDQEGAFF.